The entry below gives a single T cell receptor beta chain sequence along with its context. The antigen remains undetermined. Method: immunoSEQ multiplex PCR; TCRdb's copy keeps in-frame clones and lacks some. The table records tens of thousands of clones, roughly nine tenths of them present only once. The timepoints at which blood was sampled were baseline, cycle 4 day 1, and cycle 7 day 1. This sample was taken from a study of OX40 agonist ivuxolimab in advanced cancers. Looking at the study overall: Patients received ivuxolimab, an agonistic anti-OX40 (CD134) antibody.

Study-wide results and caveats: With doses of 0.1 to 3.0 mg/kg, CD4+ and CD8+ blood T cells had undergone clonal expansion by week 6.

The TCR sequence derives from an adult with an advanced solid tumor such as melanoma, head and neck, liver or kidney cancer. Sequences were derived from CD4+ or CD8+ T cells sorted from blood, sampled in a trial of the OX40 agonist ivuxolimab.

The CDR3: CASSEAFSVRFNEQFF. The DNA of the CDR3 is TGTGCCAGCAGTGAAGCCTTCAGCGTTAGGTTTAATGAGCAGTTCTTC. V and J are TRBV6-1 and TRBJ2-1; unclear D gene. This CDR3 comprises 16 residues. Trimming stripped 0 bases from V and 7 bases from J, with 16 bases between. Germline assignment: CDR1 MNHNS and CDR2 SASEGT.